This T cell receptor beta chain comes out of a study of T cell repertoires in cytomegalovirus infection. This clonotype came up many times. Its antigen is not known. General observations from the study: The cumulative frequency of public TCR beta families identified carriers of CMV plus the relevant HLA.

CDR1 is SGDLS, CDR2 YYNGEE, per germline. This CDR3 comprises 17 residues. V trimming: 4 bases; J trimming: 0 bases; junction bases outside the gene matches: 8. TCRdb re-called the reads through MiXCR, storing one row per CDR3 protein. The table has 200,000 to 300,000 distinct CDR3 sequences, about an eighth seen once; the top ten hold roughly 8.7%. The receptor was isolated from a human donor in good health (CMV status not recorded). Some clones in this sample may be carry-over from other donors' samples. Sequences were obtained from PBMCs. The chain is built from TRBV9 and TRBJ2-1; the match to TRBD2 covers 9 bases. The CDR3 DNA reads TGTGCCAGCAGCCCCCGACTAGCGGAAAGCTCCTACAATGAGCAGTTCTTC. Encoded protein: CASSPRLAESSYNEQFF. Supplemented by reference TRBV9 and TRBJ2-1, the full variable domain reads DSGVTQTPKHLITATGQRVTLRCSPRSGDLSVYWYQQSLDQGLQFLIQYYNGEERAKGNILERFSAQQFPDLHSELNLSSLELGDSALYFCASSPRLAESSYNEQFFGPGTRLTVL.